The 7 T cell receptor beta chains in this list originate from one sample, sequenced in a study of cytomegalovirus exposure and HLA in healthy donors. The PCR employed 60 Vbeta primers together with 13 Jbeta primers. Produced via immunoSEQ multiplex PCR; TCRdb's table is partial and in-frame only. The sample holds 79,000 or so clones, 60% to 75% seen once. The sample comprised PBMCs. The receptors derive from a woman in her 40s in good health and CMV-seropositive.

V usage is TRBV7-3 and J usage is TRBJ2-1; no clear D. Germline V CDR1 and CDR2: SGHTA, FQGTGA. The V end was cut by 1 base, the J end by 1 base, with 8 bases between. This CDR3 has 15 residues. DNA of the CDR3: TGTGCCAGCAGCTTAAGCGTCAGGTCCTACAATGAGCAGTTCTTC. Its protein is CASSLSVRSYNEQFF. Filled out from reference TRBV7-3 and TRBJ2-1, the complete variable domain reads GAGVSQTPSNKVTEKGKYVELRCDPISGHTALYWYRQSLGQGPEFLIYFQGTGAADDSGLPNDRFFAVRPEGSVSTLKIQRTERGDSAVYLCASSLSVRSYNEQFFGPGTRLTVL.

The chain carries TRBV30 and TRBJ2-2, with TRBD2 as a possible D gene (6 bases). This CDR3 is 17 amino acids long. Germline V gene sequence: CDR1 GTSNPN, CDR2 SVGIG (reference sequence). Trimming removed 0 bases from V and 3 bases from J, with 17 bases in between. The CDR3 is CAWSVRRVGQYTGELFF. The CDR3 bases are TGTGCCTGGAGTGTACGGAGGGTCGGTCAGTACACCGGGGAGCTGTTTTTT. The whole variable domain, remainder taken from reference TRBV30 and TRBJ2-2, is SQTIHQWPATLVQPVGSPLSLECTVEGTSNPNLYWYRQAAGRGLQLLFYSVGIGQISSEVPQNLSASRPQDRQFILSSKKLLLSDSGFYLCAWSVRRVGQYTGELFFGEGSRLTVL.

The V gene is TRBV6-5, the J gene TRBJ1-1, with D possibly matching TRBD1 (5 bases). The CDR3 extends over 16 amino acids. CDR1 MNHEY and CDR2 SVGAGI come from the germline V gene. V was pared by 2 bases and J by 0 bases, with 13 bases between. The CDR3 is CASSYGRGFLNTEAFF. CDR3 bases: TGTGCCAGCAGTTACGGACGGGGGTTCCTGAACACTGAAGCTTTCTTT.

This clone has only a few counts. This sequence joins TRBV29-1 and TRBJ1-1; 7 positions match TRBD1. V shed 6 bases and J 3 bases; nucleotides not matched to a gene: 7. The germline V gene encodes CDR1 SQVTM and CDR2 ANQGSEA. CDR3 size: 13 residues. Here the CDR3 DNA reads TGCAGCGTCCGGCTAACAGGGGACACTGAAGCTTTCTTT. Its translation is CSVRLTGDTEAFF.

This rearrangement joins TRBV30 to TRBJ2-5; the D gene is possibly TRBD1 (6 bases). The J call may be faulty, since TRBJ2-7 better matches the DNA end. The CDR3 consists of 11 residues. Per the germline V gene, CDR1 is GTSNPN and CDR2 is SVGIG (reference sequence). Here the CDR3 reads CAWRTGYEQYF. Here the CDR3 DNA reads TGTGCCTGGAGGACAGGCTACGAGCAGTACTTC.

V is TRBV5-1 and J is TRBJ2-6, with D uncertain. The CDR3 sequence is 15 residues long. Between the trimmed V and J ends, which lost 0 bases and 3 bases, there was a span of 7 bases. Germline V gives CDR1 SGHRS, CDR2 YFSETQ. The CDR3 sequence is CASSLAPGGANVLTF. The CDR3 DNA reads TGCGCCAGCAGCTTGGCGCCGGGTGGGGCCAACGTCCTGACTTTC.

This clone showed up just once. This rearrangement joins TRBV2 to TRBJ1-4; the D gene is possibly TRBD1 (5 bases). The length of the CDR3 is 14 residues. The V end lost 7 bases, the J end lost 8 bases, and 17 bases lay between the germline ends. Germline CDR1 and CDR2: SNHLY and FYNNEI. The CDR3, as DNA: TGTGCCAGCATTTATGACAGCCGTAAGGAAAAACTGTTTTTT. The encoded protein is CASIYDSRKEKLFF.